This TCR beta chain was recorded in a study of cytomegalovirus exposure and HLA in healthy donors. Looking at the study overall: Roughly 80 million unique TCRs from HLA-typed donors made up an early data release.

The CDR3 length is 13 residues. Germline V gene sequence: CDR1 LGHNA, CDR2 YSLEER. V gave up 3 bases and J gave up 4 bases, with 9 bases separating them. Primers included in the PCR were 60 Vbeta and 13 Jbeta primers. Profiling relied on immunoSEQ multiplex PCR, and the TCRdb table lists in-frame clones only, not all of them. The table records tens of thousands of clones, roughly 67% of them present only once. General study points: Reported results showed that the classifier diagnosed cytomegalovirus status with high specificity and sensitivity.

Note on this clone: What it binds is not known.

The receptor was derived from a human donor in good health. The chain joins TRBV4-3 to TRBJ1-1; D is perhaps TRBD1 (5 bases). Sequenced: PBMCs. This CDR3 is CASSHRGGTEAFF. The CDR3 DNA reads TGCGCCAGCAGCCATAGGGGTGGCACTGAAGCTTTCTTT.